A single sample gave rise to the 17 T cell receptor beta chains below, sequenced in a study of CD8 T cells in ankylosing spondylitis. Via MiXCR, TCRdb re-called the 5' RACE reads, giving one row per CDR3 protein. The sample holds 330,000 or so distinct CDR3 sequences, less than 9.5% seen once. Overall study results and limits: About 8 highly homologous variants made up a TCR beta motif that seemed to typify ankylosing spondylitis blood.

For these TCRs, the target antigens are not known. What was sequenced was blood, either unsorted or a sorted T cell fraction (not recorded which). The receptors were gathered from a male donor with ankylosing spondylitis.

This chain joins TRBV11-2 and TRBJ2-7, with TRBD2 matching over 10 bases. CDR1 and CDR2 (germline): SGHAT, FQNNGV. J was trimmed by 5 bases and V by 2 bases; bases with no gene match: 9. There are 16 residues in the CDR3. The DNA of the CDR3 is TGTGCCAGCAGCTTAAGAAGAGCGGGAGGGCAGGACGAGCAGTACTTC. Protein product: CASSLRRAGGQDEQYF.

There are a few counts of this clonotype. The rearrangement links TRBV7-9 to TRBJ2-1; 8 nucleotides align to TRBD2. After removal of 5 bases from V and 0 bases from J, the junction contained 9 bases not matched to a gene. Germline assignment: CDR1 SEHNR and CDR2 FQNEAQ (reference sequence). The CDR3 sequence is 17 residues long. DNA for the CDR3: TGTGCCAGCAGCGCGGTAACCAGCGGGAGCTCCTACAATGAGCAGTTCTTC. This sequence encodes CASSAVTSGSSYNEQFF.

V usage is TRBV5-1 and J usage is TRBJ1-1; 11 bases are shared with TRBD1. CDR1 and CDR2 from the germline V gene are SGHRS and YFSETQ. The CDR3 is 14 residues long. J gave up 4 bases and V 6 bases, and 5 bases lay outside the gene matches. For the CDR3, the DNA is TGCGCCAGCACCATGGACAGGGGGCGCACTGAAGCTTTCTTT. Protein: CASTMDRGRTEAFF.

The chain links TRBV18 to TRBJ1-1; TRBD1 matches at 9 bases. The CDR3 extends over 15 amino acids. CDR1 is KGHSH, CDR2 LQKENI, per germline. Trimming removed 1 base from V and 8 bases from J; junction bases left unmatched: 8. CDR3 coding DNA: TGTGCCAGCTCACCACTGGGGACAGGGCTCTTCGAAGCTTTCTTT. The encoded protein is CASSPLGTGLFEAFF. Complete variable domain (other parts from reference TRBV18 and TRBJ1-1): NAGVMQNPRHLVRRRGQEARLRCSPMKGHSHVYWYRQLPEEGLKFMVYLQKENIIDESGMPKERFSAEFPKEGPSILRIQQVVRGDSAAYFCASSPLGTGLFEAFFGQGTRLTVV.

This clonotype was detected a few times. This sequence joins TRBV20-1 and TRBJ2-7, with 7 bases that match TRBD2. Germline lookup yields CDR1 DFQATT and CDR2 SNEGSKA (reference sequence). The junction had 6 bases not matched to a gene; V was cut back by 3 bases and J by 4 bases. The CDR3 has 13 residues. The CDR3, as DNA: TGCAGTGCTAGGAAGGCGGGAGAGTACGAGCAGTACTTC. Encoded protein: CSARKAGEYEQYF.

The chain carries TRBV6-2 or TRBV6-3 and TRBJ2-6; 8 bases agree with TRBD2. CDR1 and CDR2 from the germline V gene are MNHEY and SVGEGT. The V gene end was trimmed by 0 bases and the J gene end by 0 bases; junction bases not matched to a gene: 19. The CDR3 sequence is 23 residues long. Here the CDR3 DNA reads TGTGCCAGCAGTTACTCAGCGGGACGTAGCCACGGCGGGAGGCCCTCTGGGGCCAACGTCCTGACTTTC. This translates into CASSYSAGRSHGGRPSGANVLTF.

This clonotype turned up a few times. This chain uses TRBV28 with TRBJ1-5; D gene unclear. The length of the CDR3 is 14 residues. Germline CDR1 MDHEN, CDR2 SYDVKM. Trimming stripped 2 bases from V and 3 bases from J, with 8 bases between. CDR3 in DNA: TGTGCCAGCAGTTTACTGGGATACAATCAGCCCCAGCATTTT. Amino acid sequence: CASSLLGYNQPQHF.

CDR3 bases: TGCAGTGCGCGGGGCCCTCGCACAGATACGCAGTATTTT. This codes for CSARGPRTDTQYF. The chain combines TRBV20-1 with TRBJ2-3; tentative D call: TRBD2 (6 bases). Germline lookup yields CDR1 DFQATT and CDR2 SNEGSKA (reference sequence). The V end lost 6 bases, the J end lost 1 base, and 11 bases lay between the germline ends. This CDR3 region has 13 residues.

The sample holds a few counts of this clonotype. The chain carries TRBV6-1 and TRBJ1-1, with D unresolved. The CDR3 extends over 12 amino acids. The V end was cut by 2 bases, the J end by 5 bases, with 6 bases between. Germline lookup yields CDR1 MNHNS and CDR2 SASEGT. The CDR3 reads CASSEPETEAFF. Here the CDR3 DNA reads TGTGCCAGCAGTGAACCAGAGACTGAAGCTTTCTTT.

In this sample, this clonotype turned up a few times. This sequence joins TRBV3-1 and TRBJ2-7; possible D gene TRBD1, 6 bases. Germline values: CDR1 LGHDT, CDR2 YNNKEL (reference sequence). V shed 6 bases and J shed 3 bases, with 18 bases lying between them. CDR3 length equals 15 residues. Written as DNA, the CDR3 is TGTGCCAGCAGTCGCCGGGACACCTCTTTCTACGAGCAGTACTTC. Protein sequence: CASSRRDTSFYEQYF.

V and J are TRBV4-1 and TRBJ2-1; 8 bases line up with TRBD2. Looked up from germline, CDR1 is MGHRA and CDR2 is YSYEKL. The CDR3 has 17 amino acids. V lost 2 bases, J lost 4 bases, and 10 bases stayed unmatched. CDR3 residues: CASSQKIGRVVYNEQFF. The CDR3 DNA is TGCGCCAGCAGCCAAAAAATCGGGAGGGTGGTATACAATGAGCAGTTCTTC.

This clonotype was seen ten or more times. The rearrangement joins TRBV11-1 to TRBJ2-1; the match to TRBD2 covers 8 bases. This CDR3 is built from 18 residues. Per germline, CDR1 SGHAT and CDR2 FQDESV (reference sequence). J was trimmed by 7 bases and V by 5 bases; bases with no gene match: 19. This CDR3 is CASSPRGGRASNLNEQFF. CDR3 sequence (DNA): TGTGCCAGCAGCCCACGGGGGGGGAGGGCCAGTAATCTAAATGAGCAGTTCTTC.

V gene TRBV28 combines with J gene TRBJ2-7; TRBD2 agrees at 9 bases. J was trimmed by 6 bases and V by 6 bases; bases with no gene match: 12. This CDR3 spans 15 amino acids. Germline V gene lookup returns CDR1 MDHEN and CDR2 SYDVKM. This chain's CDR3 is CASRSSGTGTGEQYF. The DNA for the CDR3 is TGTGCCAGCAGATCTAGCGGGACCGGTACGGGCGAGCAGTACTTC.

Many counts were recorded for this clonotype. The rearrangement joins TRBV10-3 to TRBJ2-2, with D possibly being TRBD1 (5 bases). Germline V gene lookup returns CDR1 ENHRY and CDR2 SYGVKD. This CDR3 spans 12 amino acids. The V and J ends lost 3 bases and 11 bases respectively, with 10 bases between them. CDR3 loop: CAISDSRGELFF. Here the CDR3 DNA reads TGTGCCATCAGTGACAGTAGGGGTGAGCTGTTTTTT.

This clonotype came up a few times. V is TRBV4-1 and J is TRBJ2-7; 11 bases line up with TRBD1. J was trimmed by 6 bases and V by 3 bases; bases with no gene match: 7. The CDR3 has 15 residues. Germline CDR1 MGHRA, CDR2 YSYEKL. CDR3 sequence reads: CASSHYGTGGLEQYF. CDR3 bases: TGCGCCAGCAGCCATTACGGGACAGGGGGTCTCGAGCAGTACTTC.

In this sample, this clonotype turned up once. Just one base apart from a much larger clone, this may be a read error. The chain uses TRBV27 and TRBJ2-1, with D perhaps matching TRBD1 (5 bases). CDR1 is MNHEY, CDR2 SMNVEV, per germline (reference sequence). CDR3 length: 12 residues. CDR3 in amino acids: CAGRGGYKEQFF. CDR3 DNA sequence: TGTGCCGGAAGGGGCGGCTACAAAGAGCAGTTCTTC.

This clonotype was counted ten times or more. The chain carries TRBV11-1 and TRBJ2-5; D unresolved. Trimming took 5 bases from V and 2 from J, leaving 12 bases between them. The CDR3 spans 14 residues. Per germline, CDR1 SGHAT and CDR2 FQDESV (reference sequence). The DNA of the CDR3 is TGTGCCAGCAGCCAGACCCAAAATCAAGAGACCCAGTACTTC. Translating gives CASSQTQNQETQYF. The full variable domain, with the rest looked up from reference TRBV11-1 and TRBJ2-5, is EAEVAQSPRYKITEKSQAVAFWCDPISGHATLYWYRQILGQGPELLVQFQDESVVDDSQLPKDRFSAERLKGVDSTLKIQPAELGDSAMYLCASSQTQNQETQYFGPGTRLLVL.